These 21 T cell receptor beta chains share one sample of origin, sequenced in a study of OX40 agonist ivuxolimab in advanced cancers. Using immunoSEQ multiplex PCR, the repertoire was profiled, and TCRdb retains in-frame clones only, with some absent. The data show 30,000 or so clones, around four fifths seen once. Sequenced here: CD4+ or CD8+ T cells sorted from blood, sampled in a trial of the OX40 agonist ivuxolimab. The receptors stem from an adult with an advanced solid tumor such as melanoma, head and neck, liver or kidney cancer.

The chain carries TRBV6-1 and TRBJ2-5; D possibly corresponds to TRBD2 (6 bases). Trimming cost V 6 bases and J 4 bases, with 18 bases left between them. This CDR3 spans 15 amino acids. Germline V lookup: CDR1 MNHNS, CDR2 SASEGT. CDR3: CASSSSGGKGETQYF. The CDR3 DNA reads as TGTGCCAGCAGCAGCTCAGGAGGGAAGGGAGAGACCCAGTACTTC.

The sample holds a few counts of this clone. V and J are TRBV27 and TRBJ1-5; TRBD1 is a possible D gene (6 bases). The CDR3 length is 14 residues. Deletions cut 6 bases from V and 7 bases from J, with 16 bases between. Germline V gene data show CDR1 as MNHEY and CDR2 as SMNVEV (reference sequence). The CDR3 protein is CASSPTGSGQPQHF. The CDR3 DNA sequence: TGTGCCAGCAGCCCCACAGGGTCTGGACAGCCCCAGCATTTT.

J is TRBJ2-6 and V is TRBV9, with a tentative D call TRBD1 (6 bases). CDR1 is SGDLS and CDR2 is YYNGEE in the germline V gene. The CDR3 length is 17 residues. Trimming cost V 1 base and J 0 bases, with 11 bases left between them. The CDR3 reads CASSVHRVLSGANVLTF. The CDR3 nucleotides are TGTGCCAGCAGCGTACACAGGGTACTCTCTGGGGCCAACGTCCTGACTTTC. The entire variable domain, with the rest obtained from reference TRBV9 and TRBJ2-6, is as follows: DSGVTQTPKHLITATGQRVTLRCSPRSGDLSVYWYQQSLDQGLQFLIQYYNGEERAKGNILERFSAQQFPDLHSELNLSSLELGDSALYFCASSVHRVLSGANVLTFGAGSRLTVL.

This clone was seen a handful of times. This sequence joins TRBV6-5 and TRBJ2-7; the match to TRBD2 covers 10 bases. CDR3 size: 15 residues. Germline V gives CDR1 MNHEY, CDR2 SVGAGI. The junction had 5 bases not matched to a gene; V was cut back by 0 bases and J by 6 bases. CDR3 in amino acids: CASSYSLAGAGEQYF. CDR3 coding DNA: TGTGCCAGCAGTTACTCCCTAGCGGGGGCTGGCGAGCAGTACTTC.

V is TRBV7-9 and J is TRBJ1-1; a possible D gene is TRBD1 (6 bases). CDR1 is SEHNR and CDR2 is FQNEAQ in the germline V gene (reference sequence). The V end was cut by 4 bases, the J end by 5 bases, with 20 bases between. This CDR3 is 16 amino acids long. As DNA, the CDR3 is TGTGCCAGCAGCTCTCTACAGGGTAGTATTGGGACTGAAGCTTTCTTT. Its translation is CASSSLQGSIGTEAFF. The full variable domain, its missing parts supplied by reference TRBV7-9 and TRBJ1-1, is DTGVSQNPRHKITKRGQNVTFRCDPISEHNRLYWYRQTLGQGPEFLTYFQNEAQLEKSRLLSDRFSAERPKGSFSTLEIQRTEQGDSAMYLCASSSLQGSIGTEAFFGQGTRLTVV.

The chain links TRBV25-1 to TRBJ1-5; D not resolved. The V gene's germline CDR1 is MGHDK and CDR2 SYGVNS. The CDR3 has 14 residues. Deletions cut 2 bases from V and 6 bases from J, with 11 bases between. The CDR3 loop is CASSEGRFGQPQHF. The CDR3 region has the DNA TGTGCCAGCAGTGAAGGCAGGTTTGGTCAGCCCCAGCATTTT.

The chain employs TRBV19 and TRBJ1-5; 8 bases match TRBD1. The V gene's germline CDR1 is LNHDA and CDR2 SQIVND (reference sequence). The CDR3 consists of 12 residues. J lost 6 bases, V lost 9 bases, and 4 bases had no gene match. CDR3 nucleotide sequence: TGTGCCAGCAAACAGGGGGGTCAGCCCCAGCATTTT. This gives the protein CASKQGGQPQHF.

The gene calls are TRBV4-1 and TRBJ2-7; D is perhaps TRBD1 (5 bases). Between the trimmed V and J ends, which lost 4 bases and 0 bases, there was a span of 13 bases. Germline values: CDR1 MGHRA, CDR2 YSYEKL. The CDR3 runs to 15 residues. The CDR3 DNA follows: TGCGCCAGCAGCCGTCTAACAGGAAGCTCCTACGAGCAGTACTTC. Translated: CASSRLTGSSYEQYF.

This clone is a singleton in its sample. The chain is built from TRBV27 and TRBJ1-3; no reliable D call. This CDR3 contains 14 residues. Trimming stripped 3 bases from V and 0 bases from J, with 6 bases between. The V gene's germline CDR1 is MNHEY and CDR2 SMNVEV (reference sequence). This chain's CDR3 is CASSLASSGNTIYF. The CDR3 DNA sequence: TGTGCCAGCAGTTTGGCCAGCTCTGGAAACACCATATATTTT.

V usage is TRBV7-9 and J usage is TRBJ2-5, with TRBD1 matching over 7 bases. V gave up 3 bases and J gave up 0 bases; unmatched junction bases: 4. Germline lookup yields CDR1 SEHNR and CDR2 FQNEAQ (reference sequence). There are 15 residues in the CDR3. The CDR3 DNA reads TGTGCCAGCAGCTTTGTCAGGGGGTACCAAGAGACCCAGTACTTC. It codes for CASSFVRGYQETQYF.

The rearrangement uses TRBV2 and TRBJ2-3; D is perhaps TRBD1 (6 bases). Trimming removed 7 bases from V and 2 bases from J, with 19 bases in between. The CDR3 is 16 residues long. Germline CDR1 and CDR2: SNHLY and FYNNEI. CDR3 in amino acids: CASNQWDTPYTDTQYF. The CDR3 bases are TGTGCCAGCAATCAGTGGGACACCCCCTACACAGATACGCAGTATTTT.

V is TRBV11-2 and J is TRBJ2-7; D gene ambiguous. This CDR3 has 13 residues. V lost 0 bases, J lost 2 bases, and 5 bases lay in between. CDR1 and CDR2 (germline): SGHAT, FQNNGV. The CDR3 DNA is TGTGCCAGCAGCTTAGACCTCACCTACGAGCAGTACTTC. It encodes CASSLDLTYEQYF.

The rearrangement links TRBV5-8 to TRBJ2-1; D is possibly TRBD2 (5 bases). CDR1 and CDR2 from the germline V gene are SGHTS and YDEGEE. V lost 7 bases, J lost 0 bases, and 14 bases lay in between. This CDR3 is built from 15 residues. The CDR3 DNA reads TGTGCCAGCTCCTTTGGGAGACCCTCCTACAATGAGCAGTTCTTC. It yields the protein CASSFGRPSYNEQFF.

This sequence joins TRBV18 and TRBJ1-2, with 8 nucleotides matching TRBD1. This CDR3 has 16 residues. The ends lost 3 bases at V and 7 bases at J; junction bases unmatched: 13. Germline assignment: CDR1 KGHSH and CDR2 LQKENI. The DNA of the CDR3 is TGTGCCAGCTCACCGAAGACAGGGGCCACCGTGGGTGGCTACACCTTC. Its translation: CASSPKTGATVGGYTF.

V usage is TRBV12-5 and J usage is TRBJ1-1, with D tentatively TRBD1 (5 bases). Per the germline V gene, CDR1 is LGHNT and CDR2 is FRNRAP. Trimming took 3 bases from V and 3 from J, leaving 11 bases between them. This CDR3 has 14 residues. Here the CDR3 DNA reads TGTGCTAGTGGTTTTGGGGGGAGGGACACTGAAGCTTTCTTT. Amino acids: CASGFGGRDTEAFF.

The CDR3 region has the DNA TGTGCCAGCAGCCCAGGTTACGAGCAGTACTTC. As protein: CASSPGYEQYF. V usage is TRBV5-8 and J usage is TRBJ2-5, with unresolved D. The assigned J gene may be wrong: the sequence end matches TRBJ2-7 better. CDR3 length: 11 residues. Germline V gene lookup returns CDR1 SGHTS and CDR2 YDEGEE.

The chain employs TRBV27 and TRBJ1-5; TRBD1 might be the D (5 bases). The CDR3 covers 15 residues. Germline CDR1 reads MNHEY; CDR2 reads SMNVEV (reference sequence). The V gene lost 0 bases and the J gene lost 5 bases, with 11 bases spanning the gap. CDR3 in amino acids: CASSLSNQGHQPQHF. The CDR3 DNA reads as TGTGCCAGCAGTTTATCGAACCAGGGCCATCAGCCCCAGCATTTT.

This chain connects TRBV7-2 to TRBJ2-7, with 12 bases matching TRBD1. This CDR3 has 15 residues. Germline V lookup: CDR1 SGHTA, CDR2 FQGNSA. After removal of 6 bases from V and 4 bases from J, the junction contained 7 bases not matched to a gene. CDR3 sequence: CASRLPGQGAYEQYF. CDR3 DNA sequence: TGTGCCAGCAGACTACCGGGACAGGGGGCGTACGAGCAGTACTTC.

In this sample, this clone turned up a few times. The chain uses TRBV7-2 and TRBJ2-1; 9 nucleotides match TRBD2. V lost 5 bases, J lost 6 bases, and 2 bases stayed unmatched. Germline lookup yields CDR1 SGHTA and CDR2 FQGNSA. The CDR3 covers 13 residues. The CDR3 DNA reads TGTGCCAGCAGCCGCGGGGGGGCCAATGAGCAGTTCTTC. Its translation is CASSRGGANEQFF.

CDR3 nucleotide sequence: TGTGCCAGCAGTGAAACGGGTGATGGCCCCAAGAAGACCCAGTACTTC. It is translated as CASSETGDGPKKTQYF. This sequence joins TRBV6-1 and TRBJ2-5; D uncertain. Germline V gene data show CDR1 as MNHNS and CDR2 as SASEGT. V was trimmed by 2 bases and J by 6 bases, leaving 19 bases between them. The CDR3 length is 16 residues.

The chain combines TRBV7-6 with TRBJ2-3; maybe TRBD2 (6 bases). CDR1 is SGHVS and CDR2 is FNYEAQ in the germline V gene. Deletions cut 2 bases from V and 5 bases from J, with 17 bases between. The CDR3 contains 16 residues. In DNA, the CDR3 is TGTGCCAGCAGCTTATGGGGTCAGGGACTCGGAGATACGCAGTATTTT. Its protein is CASSLWGQGLGDTQYF.